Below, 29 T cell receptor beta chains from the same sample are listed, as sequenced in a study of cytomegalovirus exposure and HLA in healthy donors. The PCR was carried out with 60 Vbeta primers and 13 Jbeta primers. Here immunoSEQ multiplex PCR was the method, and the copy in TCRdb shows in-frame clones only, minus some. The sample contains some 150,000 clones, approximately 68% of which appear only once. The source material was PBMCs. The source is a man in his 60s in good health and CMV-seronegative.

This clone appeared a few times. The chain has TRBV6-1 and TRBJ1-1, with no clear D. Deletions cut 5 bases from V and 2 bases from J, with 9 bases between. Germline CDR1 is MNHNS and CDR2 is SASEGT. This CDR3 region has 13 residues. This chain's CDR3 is CASSSQVNTEAFF. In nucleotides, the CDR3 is TGTGCCAGCAGTTCCCAGGTAAACACTGAAGCTTTCTTT.

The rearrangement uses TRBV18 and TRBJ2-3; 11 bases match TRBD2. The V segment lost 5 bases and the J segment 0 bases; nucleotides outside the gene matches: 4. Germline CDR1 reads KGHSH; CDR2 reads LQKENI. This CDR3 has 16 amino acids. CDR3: CASSALAGASTDTQYF. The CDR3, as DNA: TGTGCCAGCTCAGCACTAGCGGGAGCCAGCACAGATACGCAGTATTTT.

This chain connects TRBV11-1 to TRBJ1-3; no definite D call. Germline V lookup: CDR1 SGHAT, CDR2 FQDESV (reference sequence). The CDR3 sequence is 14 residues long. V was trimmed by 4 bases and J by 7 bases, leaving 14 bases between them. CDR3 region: CASSYSAGRNTIYF. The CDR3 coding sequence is TGTGCCAGCAGCTATTCGGCGGGAAGGAACACCATATATTTT.

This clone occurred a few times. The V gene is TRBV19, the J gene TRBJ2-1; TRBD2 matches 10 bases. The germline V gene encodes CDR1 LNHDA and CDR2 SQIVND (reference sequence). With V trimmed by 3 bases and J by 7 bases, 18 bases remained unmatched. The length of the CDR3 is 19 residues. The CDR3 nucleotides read TGTGCCAGTAGTATCTTTATGATCGCGAGGACTAGCGGCTTGAATGAGCAGTTCTTC. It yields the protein CASSIFMIARTSGLNEQFF.

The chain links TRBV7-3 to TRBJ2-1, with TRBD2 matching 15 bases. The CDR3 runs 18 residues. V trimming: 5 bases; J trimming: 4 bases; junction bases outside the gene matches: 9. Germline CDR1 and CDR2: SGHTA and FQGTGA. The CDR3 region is CASSPRGLAGGGYNEQFF. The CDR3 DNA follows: TGTGCCAGCAGCCCCCGGGGACTAGCGGGAGGAGGATACAATGAGCAGTTCTTC.

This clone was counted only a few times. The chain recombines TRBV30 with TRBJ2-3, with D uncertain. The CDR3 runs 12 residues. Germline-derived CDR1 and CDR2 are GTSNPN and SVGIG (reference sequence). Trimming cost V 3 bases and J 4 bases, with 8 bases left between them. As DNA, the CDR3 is TGTGCCTGGAGCCCGGCGGCAGATACGCAGTATTTT. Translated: CAWSPAADTQYF.

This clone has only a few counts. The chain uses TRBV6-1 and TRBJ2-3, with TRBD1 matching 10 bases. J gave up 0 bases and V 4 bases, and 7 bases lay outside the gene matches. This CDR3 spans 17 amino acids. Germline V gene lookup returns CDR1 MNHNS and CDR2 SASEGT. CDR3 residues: CASSGGQGGFSTDTQYF. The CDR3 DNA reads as TGTGCCAGCAGTGGAGGACAGGGGGGATTTAGCACAGATACGCAGTATTTT.

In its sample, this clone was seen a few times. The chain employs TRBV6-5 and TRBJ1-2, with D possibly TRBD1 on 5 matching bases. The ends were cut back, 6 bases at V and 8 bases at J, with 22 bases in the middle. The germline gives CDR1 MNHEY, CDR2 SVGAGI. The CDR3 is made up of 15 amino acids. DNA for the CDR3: TGTGCCAGCAGCCGGGGGGGAAGATCGACCGGAGGCTACACCTTC. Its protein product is CASSRGGRSTGGYTF.

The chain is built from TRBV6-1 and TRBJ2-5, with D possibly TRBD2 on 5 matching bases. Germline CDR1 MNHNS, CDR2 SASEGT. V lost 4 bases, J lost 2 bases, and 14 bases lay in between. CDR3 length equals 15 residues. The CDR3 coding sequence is TGTGCCAGCAGTGGGCGGGCGAGCAATCAAGAGACCCAGTACTTC. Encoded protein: CASSGRASNQETQYF.

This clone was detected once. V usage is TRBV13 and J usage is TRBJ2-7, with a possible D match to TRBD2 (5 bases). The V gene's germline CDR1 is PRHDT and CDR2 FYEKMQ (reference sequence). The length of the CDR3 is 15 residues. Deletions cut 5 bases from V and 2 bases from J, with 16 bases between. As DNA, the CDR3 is TGTGCCAGCAGCCTCTCAACCCGGGGTACCTACGAGCAGTACTTC. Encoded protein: CASSLSTRGTYEQYF.

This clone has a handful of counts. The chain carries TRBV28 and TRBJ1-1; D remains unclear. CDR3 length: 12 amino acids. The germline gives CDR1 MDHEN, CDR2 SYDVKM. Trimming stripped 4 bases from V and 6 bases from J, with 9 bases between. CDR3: CASSSPEAEAFF. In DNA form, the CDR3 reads TGTGCCAGCAGTTCCCCGGAGGCTGAAGCTTTCTTT.

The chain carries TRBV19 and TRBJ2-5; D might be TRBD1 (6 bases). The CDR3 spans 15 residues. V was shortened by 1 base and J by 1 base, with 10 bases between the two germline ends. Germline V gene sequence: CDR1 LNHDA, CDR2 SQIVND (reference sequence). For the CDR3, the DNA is TGTGCCAGTAGTATAGGGGGGCAAATCCAAGAGACCCAGTACTTC. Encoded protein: CASSIGGQIQETQYF.

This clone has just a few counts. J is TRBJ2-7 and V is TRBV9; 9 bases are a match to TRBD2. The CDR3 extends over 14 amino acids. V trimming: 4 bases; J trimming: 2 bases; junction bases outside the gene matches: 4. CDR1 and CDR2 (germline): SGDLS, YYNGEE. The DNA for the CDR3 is TGTGCCAGCAGCTCCCTAGCGGGAACCTACGAGCAGTACTTC. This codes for CASSSLAGTYEQYF.

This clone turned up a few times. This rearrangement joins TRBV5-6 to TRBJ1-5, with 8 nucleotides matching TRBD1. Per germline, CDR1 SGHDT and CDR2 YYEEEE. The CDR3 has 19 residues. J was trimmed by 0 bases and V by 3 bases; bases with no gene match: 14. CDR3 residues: CASSSFPGTGLGSNQPQHF. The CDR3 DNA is TGTGCCAGCAGCTCCTTTCCCGGGACAGGTCTTGGTAGCAATCAGCCCCAGCATTTT. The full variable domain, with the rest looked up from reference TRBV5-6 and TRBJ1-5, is DAGVTQSPTHLIKTRGQQVTLRCSPKSGHDTVSWYQQALGQGPQFIFQYYEEEERQRGNFPDRFSGHQFPNYSSELNVNALLLGDSALYLCASSSFPGTGLGSNQPQHFGDGTRLSIL.

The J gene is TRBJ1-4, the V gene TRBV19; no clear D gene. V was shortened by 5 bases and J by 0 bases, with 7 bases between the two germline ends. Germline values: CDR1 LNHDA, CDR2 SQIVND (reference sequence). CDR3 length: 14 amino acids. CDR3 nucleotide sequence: TGTGCCAGTAGTCTCTACCCAACTAATGAAAAACTGTTTTTT. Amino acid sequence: CASSLYPTNEKLFF.

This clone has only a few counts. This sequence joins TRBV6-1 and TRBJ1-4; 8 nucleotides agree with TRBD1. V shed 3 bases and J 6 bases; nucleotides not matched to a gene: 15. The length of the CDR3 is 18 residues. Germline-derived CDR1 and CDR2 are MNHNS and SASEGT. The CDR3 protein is CASSEEGLVGTGYEKLFF. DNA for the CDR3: TGTGCCAGCAGTGAGGAGGGGTTGGTTGGGACAGGATATGAAAAACTGTTTTTT.

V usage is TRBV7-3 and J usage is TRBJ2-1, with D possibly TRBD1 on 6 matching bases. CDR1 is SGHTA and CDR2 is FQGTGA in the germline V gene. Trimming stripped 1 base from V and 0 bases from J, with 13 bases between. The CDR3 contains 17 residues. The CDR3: CASSLRGQDISYNEQFF. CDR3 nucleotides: TGTGCCAGCAGCTTAAGGGGGCAGGACATCTCCTACAATGAGCAGTTCTTC.

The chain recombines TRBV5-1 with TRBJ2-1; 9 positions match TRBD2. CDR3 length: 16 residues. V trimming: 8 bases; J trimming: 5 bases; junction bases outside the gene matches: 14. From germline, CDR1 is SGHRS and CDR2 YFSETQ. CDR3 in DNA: TGCGCCAGTTTAGCGGGAGAGGGGGGAGGGGACAATGAGCAGTTCTTC. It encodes CASLAGEGGGDNEQFF.

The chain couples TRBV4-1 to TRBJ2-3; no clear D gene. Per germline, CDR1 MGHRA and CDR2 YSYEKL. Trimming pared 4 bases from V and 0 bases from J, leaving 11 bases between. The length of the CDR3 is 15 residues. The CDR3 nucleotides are TGCGCCAGCAGCCTGGAGCCTGTTAGCACAGATACGCAGTATTTT. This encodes CASSLEPVSTDTQYF.

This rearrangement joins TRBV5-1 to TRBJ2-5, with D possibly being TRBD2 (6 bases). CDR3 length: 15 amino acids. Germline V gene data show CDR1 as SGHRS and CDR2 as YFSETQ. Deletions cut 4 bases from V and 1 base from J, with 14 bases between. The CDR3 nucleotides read TGCGCCAGCAGCCAAGACCCCGGGAGCCAAGAGACCCAGTACTTC. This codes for CASSQDPGSQETQYF.

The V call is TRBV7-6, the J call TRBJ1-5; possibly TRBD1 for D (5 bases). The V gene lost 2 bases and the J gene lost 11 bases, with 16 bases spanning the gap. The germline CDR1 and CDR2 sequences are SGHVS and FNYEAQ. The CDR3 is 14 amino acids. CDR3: CASSLSEDISAQHF. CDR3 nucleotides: TGTGCCAGCAGCTTATCCGAGGACATCTCAGCCCAGCATTTT.

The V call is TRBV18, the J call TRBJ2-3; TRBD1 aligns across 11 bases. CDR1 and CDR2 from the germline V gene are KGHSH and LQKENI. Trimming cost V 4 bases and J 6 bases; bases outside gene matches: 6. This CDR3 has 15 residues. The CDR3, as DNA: TGTGCCAGCTCACTAAGGACAGGGGGCGCGGATACGCAGTATTTT. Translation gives CASSLRTGGADTQYF.

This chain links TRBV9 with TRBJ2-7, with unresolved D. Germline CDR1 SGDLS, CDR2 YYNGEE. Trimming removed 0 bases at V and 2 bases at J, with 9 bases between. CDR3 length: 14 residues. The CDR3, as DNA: TGTGCCAGCAGCGTAGAGCCCCTAACCTACGAGCAGTACTTC. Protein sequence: CASSVEPLTYEQYF.

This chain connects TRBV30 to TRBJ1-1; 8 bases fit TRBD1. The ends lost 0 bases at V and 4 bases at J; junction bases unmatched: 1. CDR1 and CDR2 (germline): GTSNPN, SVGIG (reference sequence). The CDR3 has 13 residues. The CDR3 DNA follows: TGTGCCTGGAGTGTGGGGACAGGCACTGAAGCTTTCTTT. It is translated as CAWSVGTGTEAFF.

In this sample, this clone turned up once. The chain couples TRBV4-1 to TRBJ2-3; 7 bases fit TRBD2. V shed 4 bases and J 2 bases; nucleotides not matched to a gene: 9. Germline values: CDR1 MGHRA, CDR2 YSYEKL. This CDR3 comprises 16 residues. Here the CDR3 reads CASSLRASGNTDTQYF. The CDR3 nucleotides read TGCGCCAGCAGCCTTCGGGCTAGCGGCAACACAGATACGCAGTATTTT.

The CDR3 sequence is CASSLRGTFPGELFF. Here the CDR3 DNA reads TGTGCCAGCAGCTTACGGGGGACTTTCCCCGGGGAGCTGTTTTTT. The chain joins TRBV11-2 to TRBJ2-2; D is possibly TRBD2 (6 bases). Germline CDR1 and CDR2: SGHAT and FQNNGV. V was shortened by 2 bases and J by 6 bases, with 13 bases between the two germline ends. The CDR3 is 15 residues long.

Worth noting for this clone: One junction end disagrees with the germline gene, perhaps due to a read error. CDR3 coding DNA: TGTTCCAGCAGCACCCTGACAGGGACGGGAATTTCCTACGAGCAGTACTTC. It specifies CSSSTLTGTGISYEQYF. This chain connects TRBV7-9 to TRBJ2-7; TRBD1 agrees at 7 bases. The CDR3 sequence is 17 residues long. Germline V gene data show CDR1 as SEHNR and CDR2 as FQNEAQ (reference sequence).

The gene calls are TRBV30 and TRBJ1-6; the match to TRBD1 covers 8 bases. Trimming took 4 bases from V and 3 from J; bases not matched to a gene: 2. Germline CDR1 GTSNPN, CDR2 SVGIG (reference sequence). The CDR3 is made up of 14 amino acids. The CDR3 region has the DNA TGTGCCTGGACAGGGGGCGGCTATAATTCACCCCTCCACTTT. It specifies CAWTGGGYNSPLHF.

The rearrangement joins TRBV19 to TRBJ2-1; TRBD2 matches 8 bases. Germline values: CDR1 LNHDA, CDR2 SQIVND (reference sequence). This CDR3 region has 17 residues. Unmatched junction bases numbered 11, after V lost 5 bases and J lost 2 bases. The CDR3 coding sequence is TGTGCCAGTAGTGTCTTCCGAGCGGGAGTCCCCTACAATGAGCAGTTCTTC. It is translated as CASSVFRAGVPYNEQFF.